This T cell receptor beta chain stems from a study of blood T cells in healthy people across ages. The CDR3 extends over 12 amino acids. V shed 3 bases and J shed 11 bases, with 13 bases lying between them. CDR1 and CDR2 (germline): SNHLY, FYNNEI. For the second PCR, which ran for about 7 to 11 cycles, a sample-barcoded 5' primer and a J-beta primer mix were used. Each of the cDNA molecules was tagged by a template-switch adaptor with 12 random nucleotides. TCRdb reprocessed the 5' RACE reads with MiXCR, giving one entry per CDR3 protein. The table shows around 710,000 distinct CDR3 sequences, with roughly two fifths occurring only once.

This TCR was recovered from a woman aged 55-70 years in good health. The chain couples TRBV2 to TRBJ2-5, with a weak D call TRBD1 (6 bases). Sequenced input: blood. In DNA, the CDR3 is TGTGCCAGCAGTGATAGGGGGAATGAGCAGTACTTC. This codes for CASSDRGNEQYF.